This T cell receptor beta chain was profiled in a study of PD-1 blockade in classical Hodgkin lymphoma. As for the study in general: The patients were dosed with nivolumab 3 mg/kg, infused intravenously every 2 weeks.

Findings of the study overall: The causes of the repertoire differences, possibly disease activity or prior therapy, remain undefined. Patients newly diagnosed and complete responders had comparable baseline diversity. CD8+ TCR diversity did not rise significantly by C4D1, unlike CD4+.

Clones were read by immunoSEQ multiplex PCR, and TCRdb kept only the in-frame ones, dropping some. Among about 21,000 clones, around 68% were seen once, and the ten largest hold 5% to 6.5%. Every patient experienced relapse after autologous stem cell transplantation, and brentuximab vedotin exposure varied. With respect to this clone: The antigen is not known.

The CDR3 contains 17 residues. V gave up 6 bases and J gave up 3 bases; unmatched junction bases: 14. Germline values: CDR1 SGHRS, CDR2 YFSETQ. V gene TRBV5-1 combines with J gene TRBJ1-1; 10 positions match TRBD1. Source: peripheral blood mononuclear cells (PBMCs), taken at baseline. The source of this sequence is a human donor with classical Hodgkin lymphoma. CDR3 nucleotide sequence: TGCGCCAGCATCCCAAAAGGGACAGGGGATATGTACACTGAAGCTTTCTTT. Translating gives CASIPKGTGDMYTEAFF.